The 23 T cell receptor beta chains below all came from one sample that was sequenced in a study of CD8 T cells in ankylosing spondylitis. Notes on the study in general: For ankylosing spondylitis blood, a TCR beta motif of about eight highly homologous variants appeared characteristic.

One entry per CDR3 protein results from TCRdb running MiXCR on the 5' RACE reads. The sample yields more than 600,000 distinct CDR3 sequences, about 20% seen once. No cognate antigen is known for these TCRs. The material sequenced was blood, either unsorted or a sorted T cell fraction (not recorded which). Receptors originate from a male donor with ankylosing spondylitis.

The CDR3 nucleotides read TGTGCCAGCAGCCCGCAGCCGGACAGAACCTACGAGCAGTACTTC. Translation: CASSPQPDRTYEQYF. V gene TRBV13 combines with J gene TRBJ2-7; TRBD1 is a possible D gene (6 bases). Germline V gives CDR1 PRHDT, CDR2 FYEKMQ (reference sequence). V was clipped by 5 bases and J by 2 bases, with 16 bases between them. This CDR3 is 15 amino acids long.

The chain combines TRBV19 with TRBJ1-2; 9 nucleotides align to TRBD1. Germline assignment: CDR1 LNHDA and CDR2 SQIVND (reference sequence). The J segment lost 8 bases and the V segment lost 9 bases, leaving 13 bases of the junction unmatched. This CDR3 contains 14 residues. In nucleotides, the CDR3 is TGTGCCAGCACACCGGGACAGGGATTGGGAGGCTACACCTTC. Its protein is CASTPGQGLGGYTF. Full variable domain (rest looked up from reference TRBV19 and TRBJ1-2): DGGITQSPKYLFRKEGQNVTLSCEQNLNHDAMYWYRQDPGQGLRLIYYSQIVNDFQKGDIAEGYSVSREKKESFPLTVTSAQKNPTAFYLCASTPGQGLGGYTFGSGTRLTVV.

This clonotype was counted only a few times. The rearrangement links TRBV3-1 to TRBJ2-3; TRBD2 aligns across 7 bases. This CDR3 comprises 16 residues. Germline V CDR1 and CDR2: LGHDT, YNNKEL (reference sequence). With 0 bases clipped from V and 6 bases from J, the junction kept 9 bases outside the gene matches. Here the CDR3 reads CASSQDFGQGGDTQYF. CDR3 nucleotide sequence: TGTGCCAGCAGCCAAGATTTTGGTCAGGGAGGGGATACGCAGTATTTT.

This rearrangement joins TRBV20-1 to TRBJ2-1; possible D gene TRBD1, 5 bases. Trimming shortened V by 6 bases and J by 4 bases, and 10 bases separated the two germline ends. The germline CDR1 and CDR2 sequences are DFQATT and SNEGSKA (reference sequence). The length of the CDR3 is 12 residues. The CDR3 bases are TGCAGTGCAGCATACAGGTACAATGAGCAGTTCTTC. This sequence encodes CSAAYRYNEQFF.

This clonotype has just a few counts. The V gene is TRBV12-3 or TRBV12-4, the J gene TRBJ2-5, with 9 positions matching TRBD2. V shed 4 bases and J 5 bases; nucleotides not matched to a gene: 8. The CDR3 length is 15 residues. CDR3 nucleotides: TGTGCCAGCAGTTCGTCTGCGGGGGGGCTCGAGACCCAGTACTTC. Its protein is CASSSSAGGLETQYF.

The chain has TRBV20-1 and TRBJ2-7; 8 nucleotides align to TRBD1. This CDR3 is built from 12 residues. The germline V gene encodes CDR1 DFQATT and CDR2 SNEGSKA (reference sequence). After removal of 6 bases from V and 7 bases from J, the junction contained 8 bases not matched to a gene. CDR3 loop: CSAPGQGGEQYF. The CDR3 bases are TGCAGTGCCCCTGGACAGGGCGGGGAGCAGTACTTC.

This clonotype was observed a few times. The J gene is TRBJ2-1, the V gene TRBV7-3; D gene unclear. V was shortened by 4 bases and J by 5 bases, with 6 bases between the two germline ends. Germline assignment: CDR1 SGHTA and CDR2 FQGTGA. The CDR3 covers 12 residues. The CDR3 loop is CASSSVNNEQFF. Here the CDR3 DNA reads TGTGCCAGCAGCTCGGTTAACAATGAGCAGTTCTTC. The complete variable domain, with remaining parts taken from reference TRBV7-3 and TRBJ2-1, reads GAGVSQTPSNKVTEKGKYVELRCDPISGHTALYWYRQSLGQGPEFLIYFQGTGAADDSGLPNDRFFAVRPEGSVSTLKIQRTERGDSAVYLCASSSVNNEQFFGPGTRLTVL.

V is TRBV21-1 and J is TRBJ1-3; no DNA check was done on the table's D call, TRBD1. TRBV21-1 is annotated as a pseudogene. The CDR3 contains 19 residues. CDR3 DNA: TGTGCCAGCAGCACGCCCAATCGCCGCAACACATGCTCTGGAAACACCATATATTTT. Amino acid sequence: CASSTPNRRNTCSGNTIYF.

The V call is TRBV9, the J call TRBJ2-7, with D possibly TRBD2 on 5 matching bases. The CDR3 totals 16 residues. Germline V lookup: CDR1 SGDLS, CDR2 YYNGEE. V lost 0 bases, J lost 2 bases, and 15 bases lay in between. CDR3 residues: CASSVAEEASPYEQYF. The CDR3 bases are TGTGCCAGCAGCGTAGCTGAGGAGGCCTCTCCCTACGAGCAGTACTTC.

The V gene is TRBV7-2, the J gene TRBJ2-3; no firm D call. Trimming stripped 2 bases from V and 7 bases from J, with 13 bases between. This CDR3 is 14 amino acids long. From germline, CDR1 is SGHTA and CDR2 FQGNSA. The CDR3 sequence: CASSLLSVSNTQYF. DNA of the CDR3: TGTGCCAGCAGCTTACTCTCCGTGTCGAATACGCAGTATTTT.

The gene calls are TRBV7-6 and TRBJ2-7; tentative D call: TRBD2 (5 bases). V dropped 2 bases and J dropped 3 bases, with 11 bases sitting between them. The CDR3 runs to 14 residues. Germline loops: CDR1 SGHVS, CDR2 FNYEAQ. CDR3 sequence reads: CASSLRGVGYEQYF. CDR3 in DNA: TGTGCCAGCAGCTTACGGGGAGTAGGCTACGAGCAGTACTTC.

V is TRBV5-1 and J is TRBJ2-2; no clear D gene. The germline V and J ends were trimmed by 7 bases and 7 bases, with 14 bases remaining between them. The germline gives CDR1 SGHRS, CDR2 YFSETQ. The CDR3 is made up of 13 amino acids. CDR3 bases: TGCGCCAGCGCCAATGTTGGTGGCGGGGAGCTGTTTTTT. It codes for CASANVGGGELFF.

This clonotype was seen ten or more times. V gene TRBV11-2 combines with J gene TRBJ2-7; D gene ambiguous. Trimming left V 2 bases short and J 4 bases short, with 12 bases between. Germline V CDR1 and CDR2: SGHAT, FQNNGV. The CDR3 runs 14 residues. CDR3 residues: CASSLLWESYEQYF. The CDR3 nucleotides read TGTGCCAGCAGCTTACTCTGGGAATCGTACGAGCAGTACTTC.

The rearrangement links TRBV5-1 to TRBJ2-7, with D maybe TRBD1 (5 bases). The CDR3 has 15 amino acids. V was pared by 4 bases and J by 0 bases, with 14 bases between. Germline CDR1 reads SGHRS; CDR2 reads YFSETQ. CDR3 loop: CASSTGHEISYEQYF. CDR3 nucleotide sequence: TGCGCCAGCAGCACTGGACATGAAATCTCCTACGAGCAGTACTTC.

This clonotype has just a few counts. The rearrangement uses TRBV7-3 and TRBJ2-2, with 13 bases lining up with TRBD2. This CDR3 has 15 amino acids. J was trimmed by 6 bases and V by 6 bases; bases with no gene match: 4. Germline loops: CDR1 SGHTA, CDR2 FQGTGA. The CDR3 nucleotides are TGTGCCAGCAGACTAGCGGGAGGGCCCGCCGGGGAGCTGTTTTTT. Translating gives CASRLAGGPAGELFF.

The CDR3 region has the DNA TGCGCCAGCAGCCAACAAGCGGGGGGGGTCACCGGGGAGCTGTTTTTT. It is translated as CASSQQAGGVTGELFF. V gene TRBV4-1 combines with J gene TRBJ2-2; 10 bases match TRBD2. V trimming: 2 bases; J trimming: 4 bases; junction bases outside the gene matches: 4. Per germline, CDR1 MGHRA and CDR2 YSYEKL. This CDR3 region has 16 residues.

This clonotype was picked up a small number of times. V usage is TRBV28 and J usage is TRBJ2-1; D is unclear. This CDR3 contains 13 residues. Germline V CDR1 and CDR2: MDHEN, SYDVKM. Trimming took off 3 bases at V and 9 bases at J, with 12 bases between the two ends. DNA of the CDR3: TGTGCCAGCAGTTTCTCCGACTTCGGTGAGCAGTTCTTC. This codes for CASSFSDFGEQFF.

J is TRBJ1-5 and V is TRBV6-2 or TRBV6-3, with D perhaps matching TRBD1 (6 bases). The CDR3 has 15 amino acids. V was shortened by 6 bases and J by 0 bases, with 12 bases between the two germline ends. Germline V CDR1 and CDR2: MNHEY, SVGEGT. CDR3 residues: CASSSDRNSNQPQHF. The CDR3 bases are TGTGCCAGCAGCTCCGACAGGAATAGCAATCAGCCCCAGCATTTT.

A few counts support this clonotype. V and J are TRBV3-1 and TRBJ2-2; 9 bases match TRBD1. Trimming removed 4 bases from V and 7 bases from J; junction bases left unmatched: 13. Germline assignment: CDR1 LGHDT and CDR2 YNNKEL (reference sequence). The CDR3 covers 17 residues. Here the CDR3 reads CASSPENRGRVFGELFF. The CDR3 DNA reads TGTGCCAGCAGCCCCGAGAACAGGGGGCGCGTTTTCGGGGAGCTGTTTTTT.

This clonotype was recorded once. The V call is TRBV11-3, the J call TRBJ2-1; maybe TRBD1 (5 bases). V was pared by 5 bases and J by 9 bases, with 14 bases between. This CDR3 spans 13 amino acids. The germline V gene encodes CDR1 SGHNT and CDR2 YENEEA. In nucleotides, the CDR3 is TGTGCCAGCAGCCCGGACACAAACGGTGAGCAGTTCTTC. Its protein product is CASSPDTNGEQFF.

This clonotype was found many times. V and J are TRBV12-3 or TRBV12-4 and TRBJ2-2, with no clear D. With 3 bases removed from V and 4 bases from J, the gap between germline ends came to 12 bases. This CDR3 region has 15 residues. The CDR3 DNA is TGTGCCAGCAGTTTCGGGTGGCAGAGCACCGGGGAGCTGTTTTTT. Translation: CASSFGWQSTGELFF.

The CDR3 DNA reads as TGTGCCAGCAGCTACCCGACGAGAACCGGGGAGCTGTTTTTT. Translating gives CASSYPTRTGELFF. The chain has TRBV5-5 and TRBJ2-2, with D unclear. The CDR3 is 14 amino acids. The V end lost 3 bases, the J end lost 5 bases, and 11 bases lay between the germline ends. Germline V gives CDR1 SGHKS, CDR2 YYEKEE (reference sequence).

The chain joins TRBV5-1 to TRBJ2-3; 11 bases are shared with TRBD1. The CDR3 extends over 19 amino acids. Germline-derived CDR1 and CDR2 are SGHRS and YFSETQ. The V gene end was trimmed by 4 bases and the J gene end by 2 bases; junction bases not matched to a gene: 15. The CDR3 sequence: CASSKGQGALGGDTDTQYF. The CDR3 DNA reads as TGCGCCAGCAGCAAAGGACAGGGGGCCTTGGGTGGGGACACAGATACGCAGTATTTT.